This T cell receptor (beta chain) emerged from a study of blood T cell repertoires in COVID-19. Per the original data handling: Estimation of nucleated cell counts was performed using reference gene primer amplification. Libraries were prepared by immunoSEQ multiplex PCR; TCRdb keeps only in-frame clonotypes and omits some of them. V and J calls and clone size are given by that table; D and trimming were obtained from the DNA. The sample records 20,000 to 25,000 clones, 65% to 85% being singletons. The CDR3 has 13 amino acids. Between the trimmed V and J ends, which lost 3 bases and 1 base, there was a span of 6 bases. The germline V gene encodes CDR1 SGHTA and CDR2 FQGNSA.

This TCR derives from an older man with active or convalescent COVID-19. What was sequenced was peripheral blood. The J gene is TRBJ1-1, the V gene TRBV7-2; D call uncertain. CDR3 sequence (DNA): TGTGCCAGCAGCTTCGCGGGGAACACTGAAGCTTTCTTT. It is translated as CASSFAGNTEAFF.